The 28 T cell receptor beta chains given below trace back to one sample, sequenced in a study of blood T cell repertoires in COVID-19. TCRdb keeps only in-frame clones here, not all; method: immunoSEQ multiplex PCR. The profile shows about 210,000 clones, about 84% of them singletons. Material for sequencing was PBMCs or T cells enriched from blood (not recorded which). Every receptor here comes from a man aged 40-49 years with acute COVID-19.

In DNA, the CDR3 is TGCGCCAGCAGCGGATTAGGGGGAATCGCAACTAATGAAAAACTGTTTTTT. Encoded protein: CASSGLGGIATNEKLFF. This chain connects TRBV5-1 to TRBJ1-4; D is possibly TRBD1 (6 bases). Per the germline V gene, CDR1 is SGHRS and CDR2 is YFSETQ. Trimming took off 4 bases at V and 0 bases at J, with 16 bases between the two ends. This CDR3 is built from 17 residues.

The V gene is TRBV3-1 (or the pseudogene TRBV3-2), the J gene TRBJ2-3; D call uncertain. There are 12 residues in the CDR3. In germline, CDR1 is LGHDT, CDR2 YNNKEL (reference sequence). Trimming left V 4 bases short and J 8 bases short, with 10 bases between. The CDR3 loop reads CASSPPTRTQYF. The CDR3 coding sequence is TGTGCCAGCAGCCCCCCGACTCGTACGCAGTATTTT.

The chain carries TRBV5-1 and TRBJ2-1, with D perhaps matching TRBD2 (5 bases). V was clipped by 0 bases and J by 2 bases, with 12 bases between them. The CDR3 sequence is 16 residues long. Germline CDR1 and CDR2: SGHRS and YFSETQ. The CDR3 loop is CASSLGSGYTYNEQFF. CDR3 coding DNA: TGCGCCAGCAGCTTGGGGAGCGGCTACACCTACAATGAGCAGTTCTTC. The whole variable domain, filled in from reference TRBV5-1 and TRBJ2-1, reads KAGVTQTPRYLIKTRGQQVTLSCSPISGHRSVSWYQQTPGQGLQFLFEYFSETQRNKGNFPGRFSGRQFSNSRSEMNVSTLELGDSALYLCASSLGSGYTYNEQFFGPGTRLTVL.

In its sample, this clone was seen a few times. The V gene is TRBV5-1, the J gene TRBJ2-2, with a weak D call TRBD2 (5 bases). The CDR3 sequence is 15 residues long. Germline V gene lookup returns CDR1 SGHRS and CDR2 YFSETQ. The V end lost 4 bases, the J end lost 5 bases, and 15 bases lay between the germline ends. CDR3 sequence (DNA): TGCGCCAGCAGCGTGGAGGCTAGCCAGACCGGGGAGCTGTTTTTT. This codes for CASSVEASQTGELFF.

The gene calls are TRBV4-1 and TRBJ2-7; 8 nucleotides align to TRBD2. Germline trimming cut 1 base from V and 5 bases from J; bases unmatched to any gene: 7. The CDR3 length is 15 residues. CDR1 MGHRA and CDR2 YSYEKL come from the germline V gene. The CDR3 loop reads CASSQGRSAGDEQYF. The CDR3 DNA is TGCGCCAGCAGCCAAGGTCGATCAGCGGGAGACGAGCAGTACTTC.

The V gene is TRBV30, the J gene TRBJ1-2; TRBD1 matches 7 bases. Germline CDR1 and CDR2: GTSNPN and SVGIG (reference sequence). CDR3 length: 14 amino acids. After removal of 5 bases from V and 4 bases from J, the junction contained 10 bases not matched to a gene. The CDR3 region is CAWGPGTVPYGYTF. In nucleotides, the CDR3 is TGTGCCTGGGGACCCGGGACAGTACCCTATGGCTACACCTTC.

The rearrangement uses TRBV5-1 and TRBJ2-5; no clear D gene. V was cut by 0 bases and J by 2 bases, with 11 bases left in between. CDR3 length: 15 amino acids. Germline assignment: CDR1 SGHRS and CDR2 YFSETQ. The CDR3 here is CASSLEKYRQETQYF. CDR3 in DNA: TGCGCCAGCAGCTTGGAGAAATACCGGCAAGAGACCCAGTACTTC.

The V call is TRBV6-1, the J call TRBJ2-1; 13 bases fit TRBD2. There are 17 residues in the CDR3. Germline V lookup: CDR1 MNHNS, CDR2 SASEGT. V lost 4 bases and J lost 0; bases outside the gene matches: 3. DNA for the CDR3: TGTGCCAGCAGTGGGACTAGCGGGAGAGGCTCCTACAATGAGCAGTTCTTC. Its translation is CASSGTSGRGSYNEQFF.

This clone was observed a handful of times. The chain employs TRBV24-1 and TRBJ2-7; 9 nucleotides match TRBD1. The V gene end was trimmed by 3 bases and the J gene end by 6 bases; junction bases not matched to a gene: 8. There are 15 residues in the CDR3. CDR1 KGHDR and CDR2 SFDVKD come from the germline V gene. The CDR3 is CATSDPGQGVGEQYF. DNA for the CDR3: TGTGCCACCAGTGATCCGGGACAGGGTGTAGGCGAGCAGTACTTC.

The chain recombines TRBV5-5 with TRBJ2-4, with 7 positions matching TRBD1. Germline CDR1 reads SGHKS; CDR2 reads YYEKEE (reference sequence). This CDR3 has 16 amino acids. Trimming removed 2 bases from V and 1 base from J; junction bases left unmatched: 6. The CDR3 region is CASSFKQGMAKNIQYF. CDR3 DNA: TGTGCCAGCAGCTTTAAACAGGGGATGGCCAAAAACATTCAGTACTTC. The whole variable domain, remainder taken from reference TRBV5-5 and TRBJ2-4, is DAGVTQSPTHLIKTRGQQVTLRCSPISGHKSVSWYQQVLGQGPQFIFQYYEKEERGRGNFPDRFSARQFPNYSSELNVNALLLGDSALYLCASSFKQGMAKNIQYFGAGTRLSVL.

As concerns this clone: Within the sample, other DNA sequences also encode this same CDR3. The rearrangement joins TRBV6-1 to TRBJ2-5; the D gene is possibly TRBD2 (5 bases). This CDR3 comprises 14 residues. Germline assignment: CDR1 MNHNS and CDR2 SASEGT. V dropped 2 bases and J dropped 4 bases, with 11 bases sitting between them. The CDR3 loop is CASSESPRGETQYF. The DNA for the CDR3 is TGTGCCAGCAGTGAAAGTCCCCGGGGAGAGACCCAGTACTTC.

Points on this clone: One junction end does not reproduce the germline sequence, and a read error may be involved. The chain uses TRBV2 and TRBJ2-1; D is undetermined. Germline CDR1 and CDR2: SNHLY and FYNNEI. This CDR3 spans 14 amino acids. The CDR3 DNA reads TGTGCCAGCAATGAAAGGAGCTCCTACAATGAGCAGTTCTTC. This encodes CASNERSSYNEQFF.

The chain has TRBV2 and TRBJ1-2, with no clear D. The CDR3 has 11 residues. The germline V gene encodes CDR1 SNHLY and CDR2 FYNNEI. V gave up 8 bases and J gave up 0 bases, with 4 bases separating them. The CDR3, as DNA: TGTGCCAGCCTCCCTAACTATGGCTACACCTTC. This encodes CASLPNYGYTF.

This clone was seen a few times. The chain joins TRBV2 to TRBJ2-7; 11 bases match TRBD1. CDR3 size: 15 residues. Germline CDR1 reads SNHLY; CDR2 reads FYNNEI. V lost 5 bases to trimming and J lost 6 bases; unmatched junction nucleotides: 9. CDR3 sequence: CASSFGGTGGSEQYF. The CDR3 DNA follows: TGTGCCAGCAGTTTTGGTGGGACAGGGGGTTCCGAGCAGTACTTC.

This clone was counted a few times. V usage is TRBV5-3 and J usage is TRBJ1-5; perhaps TRBD1 as D (6 bases). TRBV5-3 is assigned to the ORF class and has an uncertain function. This CDR3 contains 16 residues. V was cut by 6 bases and J by 0 bases, with 16 bases left in between. CDR3 sequence: CARTRDIANSNQPQHF. For the CDR3, the DNA is TGTGCCAGAACCCGGGACATAGCTAATAGCAATCAGCCCCAGCATTTT.

The V and J genes are TRBV19 and TRBJ1-5, with TRBD1 as a possible D gene (5 bases). CDR3 length: 16 amino acids. The V and J ends lost 3 bases and 5 bases respectively, with 17 bases between them. CDR1 is LNHDA, CDR2 SQIVND, per germline (reference sequence). The CDR3, as DNA: TGTGCCAGTAGTATCCGGTCCGGGGGGATCGATCAGCCCCAGCATTTT. Translating gives CASSIRSGGIDQPQHF.

V gene TRBV9 combines with J gene TRBJ2-1; 10 bases map to TRBD1. The ends lost 3 bases at V and 5 bases at J; junction bases unmatched: 11. The CDR3 contains 17 residues. CDR1 is SGDLS and CDR2 is YYNGEE in the germline V gene. In DNA form, the CDR3 reads TGTGCCAGCAGCGCCAATACGGGGACAGGGGATAACAATGAGCAGTTCTTC. Protein sequence: CASSANTGTGDNNEQFF.

In this sample, this clone turned up a few times. CDR3 DNA sequence: TGTGCCAGCAGTTACGCTGGGACAGGCGAGCAGTTCTTC. Encoded protein: CASSYAGTGEQFF. The gene calls are TRBV6-5 and TRBJ2-1; TRBD1 aligns across 8 bases. Germline lookup yields CDR1 MNHEY and CDR2 SVGAGI. The CDR3 length is 13 residues. The J segment lost 10 bases and the V segment lost 2 bases, leaving 4 bases of the junction unmatched.

The chain joins TRBV5-1 to TRBJ2-2; 8 nucleotides agree with TRBD2. The CDR3 is 15 residues long. CDR1 is SGHRS and CDR2 is YFSETQ in the germline V gene. With V trimmed by 5 bases and J by 5 bases, 8 bases remained unmatched. This CDR3 is CASRDALAGTGELFF. The CDR3, as DNA: TGCGCCAGCAGAGATGCCCTAGCGGGTACCGGGGAGCTGTTTTTT.

The rearrangement links TRBV7-9 to TRBJ2-5; TRBD2 might be the D (5 bases). The CDR3 has 13 residues. Trimming pared 3 bases from V and 2 bases from J, leaving 7 bases between. CDR1 is SEHNR and CDR2 is FQNEAQ in the germline V gene (reference sequence). CDR3 loop: CASSFAGQETQYF. CDR3 DNA: TGTGCCAGCAGCTTTGCGGGTCAAGAGACCCAGTACTTC.

The gene calls are TRBV28 and TRBJ1-5; no clear D. The CDR3 consists of 16 residues. The V and J ends lost 4 bases and 7 bases respectively, with 20 bases between them. In germline, CDR1 is MDHEN, CDR2 SYDVKM. CDR3 protein: CASSSILGPAIQPQHF. CDR3 in DNA: TGTGCCAGCAGTTCTATACTAGGGCCCGCCATCCAGCCCCAGCATTTT. The full variable domain, its missing parts supplied by reference TRBV28 and TRBJ1-5, is DVKVTQSSRYLVKRTGEKVFLECVQDMDHENMFWYRQDPGLGLRLIYFSYDVKMKEKGDIPEGYSVSREKKERFSLILESASTNQTSMYLCASSSILGPAIQPQHFGDGTRLSIL.

In its sample, this clone was seen once. The chain joins TRBV14 to TRBJ2-3; 12 nucleotides match TRBD2. The V gene's germline CDR1 is SGHDN and CDR2 FVKESK. V shed 1 base and J 1 base; nucleotides not matched to a gene: 3. The CDR3 runs to 17 residues. The CDR3 nucleotides are TGTGCCAGCAGCCAAGTGAGACTAGCGGGAGGCACAGATACGCAGTATTTT. Amino acids: CASSQVRLAGGTDTQYF.

The chain combines TRBV19 with TRBJ1-1, with D uncertain. CDR3 length equals 16 residues. Per germline, CDR1 LNHDA and CDR2 SQIVND (reference sequence). The V end lost 5 bases, the J end lost 0 bases, and 16 bases lay between the germline ends. The CDR3 region is CASSVQTTRMNTEAFF. DNA of the CDR3: TGTGCCAGTAGTGTCCAGACAACTCGAATGAACACTGAAGCTTTCTTT.

The chain carries TRBV6-5 and TRBJ1-4; maybe TRBD1 (5 bases). The germline V gene has CDR1 MNHEY and CDR2 SVGAGI. Trimming pared 5 bases from V and 4 bases from J, leaving 11 bases between. The CDR3 sequence is 14 residues long. The CDR3: CASSPTDYNEKLFF. CDR3 DNA sequence: TGTGCCAGCAGTCCGACAGATTATAATGAAAAACTGTTTTTT.

The V call is TRBV6-5, the J call TRBJ1-2; TRBD1 matches 8 bases. Germline CDR1 reads MNHEY; CDR2 reads SVGAGI. V lost 6 bases and J lost 7; bases outside the gene matches: 10. CDR3 length: 14 residues. The CDR3 DNA follows: TGTGCCAGCAGATCTGAGGACAGGGTGGGTGGCTACACCTTC. It translates to CASRSEDRVGGYTF.

This clone came up once. The J gene is TRBJ1-5, the V gene TRBV30; the D is unclear. Trimming cost V 2 bases and J 6 bases, with 11 bases left between them. Looked up from germline, CDR1 is GTSNPN and CDR2 is SVGIG (reference sequence). There are 13 residues in the CDR3. As DNA, the CDR3 is TGTGCCTGGAGTACCCCCCCCGGTCAGCCCCAGCATTTT. This translates into CAWSTPPGQPQHF.

This chain joins TRBV24-1 and TRBJ2-3; 9 bases fit TRBD1. The length of the CDR3 is 16 residues. V gave up 1 base and J gave up 0 bases; unmatched junction bases: 1. Germline loops: CDR1 KGHDR, CDR2 SFDVKD. CDR3 sequence: CATSDFGTGSTDTQYF. As DNA, the CDR3 is TGTGCCACCAGTGATTTTGGGACAGGGAGCACAGATACGCAGTATTTT.

The V and J genes are TRBV28 and TRBJ1-5, with TRBD1 matching over 9 bases. V was pared by 3 bases and J by 6 bases, with 3 bases of the junction left unmatched. There are 14 residues in the CDR3. Germline CDR1 MDHEN, CDR2 SYDVKM. CDR3 in amino acids: CASSFRTGVQPQHF. In DNA, the CDR3 is TGTGCCAGCAGTTTTAGGACAGGGGTTCAGCCCCAGCATTTT.